What follows are 14 T cell receptor beta chains derived from one specimen sequenced in a study of prognosis after radiotherapy for stage I lung cancer. From genomic DNA, two-round multiplex PCR was used to amplify TCR beta CDR3. Specific primers for each TRBV and TRBJ gene were what first-round PCR used. TCRdb processed the multiplex PCR reads anew with MiXCR; each CDR3 protein has one entry. The sample carries approximately 20,000 distinct CDR3 sequences, around 26% recorded once. The sequencing here drew on PBMCs, taken before or after stereotactic body radiation therapy (not recorded which). These receptors all come from a donor aged 50 or older with non-small cell lung cancer.

About this clonotype: This clone may be a read error of a much larger clone one base away. No DNA is shown, since the ends of the CDR3 on it are uncertain; the CDR3 is the one TCRdb lists. The chain carries TRBV20-1 and TRBJ2-3; the tabulated D call, TRBD2, remains unverified against the DNA. The CDR3 is 12 residues long, counting both termini. CDR1 and CDR2 from the germline V gene are DFQATT and SNEGSKA (reference sequence). The CDR3 loop reads CSVGRGTDTEYF.

This sequence joins TRBV11-2 and TRBJ2-3; TRBD2 matches 7 bases. This CDR3 contains 18 residues. V shed 5 bases, J shed 6 bases, and the junction held 20 bases outside the gene matches. In germline, CDR1 is SGHAT, CDR2 FQNNGV. CDR3 residues: CASSQGARGRASEDTQYF. The CDR3 bases are TGTGCCAGCAGCCAAGGTGCCAGAGGGAGGGCTTCGGAGGATACGCAGTATTTT. The variable domain in full, completed from reference TRBV11-2 and TRBJ2-3, reads EAGVAQSPRYKIIEKRQSVAFWCNPISGHATLYWYQQILGQGPKLLIQFQNNGVVDDSQLPKDRFSAERLKGVDSTLKIQPAKLEDSAVYLCASSQGARGRASEDTQYFGPGTRLTVL.

Note on this clonotype: A far larger clone is a single base away, which makes a read error likely. The J gene is TRBJ2-3, the V gene TRBV11-1, with unresolved D. This CDR3 is 13 amino acids long. Germline-derived CDR1 and CDR2 are SGHAT and FQDESV (reference sequence). The V end was cut by 6 bases, the J end by 6 bases, with 13 bases between. Here the CDR3 reads CASSRENWDTQYF. The CDR3, as DNA: TGTGCCAGCAGTAGAGAAAATTGGGATACGCAGTATTTT.

As to this clonotype: This may be a read error, as it is one base from a much larger clone. The rearrangement joins TRBV6-1 to TRBJ2-1; TRBD2 might be the D (5 bases). The germline CDR1 and CDR2 sequences are MNHNS and SASEGT. This CDR3 is 12 amino acids long. As DNA, the CDR3 is TGTGCCAGCAGTGAGGACTTGAATGGGCAGTTCTTC. Amino acid sequence: CASSEDLNGQFF.

This clonotype was recorded many times. The CDR3 DNA is TGTGCCAGCACACCGGGACTCATCTACGAGCAGTACTTC. Translating it yields CASTPGLIYEQYF. The V call is TRBV28, the J call TRBJ2-7, with a tentative D call TRBD2 (6 bases). Germline V gives CDR1 MDHEN, CDR2 SYDVKM. CDR3 length: 13 amino acids. The V gene lost 7 bases and the J gene lost 3 bases, with 13 bases spanning the gap.

To note about this clonotype: A single base is all that separates this from a far larger clone, so a read error is likely. V is TRBV20-1 and J is TRBJ2-5, with TRBD1 matching over 8 bases. The tail of the sequence fits TRBJ2-1 better, so the J call may be wrong. CDR3 size: 14 residues. CDR1 DFQATT and CDR2 SNEGSKA come from the germline V gene (reference sequence). The DNA for the CDR3 is TGCAGTGCCGACGGCGACGACAGGGGTCATGAGCAGTTCTTC. It is translated as CSADGDDRGHEQFF.

This rearrangement joins TRBV7-6 to TRBJ2-5; D unclear. In germline, CDR1 is SGHVS, CDR2 FNYEAQ. The CDR3 length is 12 residues. V shed 1 base and J shed 10 bases, with 10 bases lying between them. DNA of the CDR3: TGTGCCAGCAGCTTAGAGGGAAAGATCCAGTACTTC. Translation gives CASSLEGKIQYF. Drawing the rest from reference TRBV7-6 and TRBJ2-5, the complete variable domain is GAGVSQSPRYKVTKRGQDVALRCDPISGHVSLYWYRQALGQGPEFLTYFNYEAQQDKSGLPNDRFSAERPEGSISTLTIQRTEQRDSAMYRCASSLEGKIQYFGPGTRLLVL.

This clonotype was recorded at least ten times. This chain joins TRBV20-1 and TRBJ2-1; 12 bases map to TRBD1. This CDR3 has 14 amino acids. Trimming cost V 5 bases and J 10 bases; bases outside gene matches: 9. Germline assignment: CDR1 DFQATT and CDR2 SNEGSKA (reference sequence). CDR3 residues: CSAGGGTGGHEQFF. CDR3 nucleotide sequence: TGCAGTGCTGGGGGAGGGACAGGGGGCCACGAGCAGTTCTTC.

At least ten counts were recorded for this clonotype. This chain joins TRBV7-9 and TRBJ2-1; D uncertain. This CDR3 is built from 12 residues. Trimming took off 1 base at V and 6 bases at J, with 4 bases between the two ends. Germline V gives CDR1 SEHNR, CDR2 FQNEAQ (reference sequence). CDR3 DNA sequence: TGTGCCAGCAGCTTAGGTGCCAATGAGCAGTTCTTC. Translation gives CASSLGANEQFF.

Concerning this clonotype: With a much larger clone just one base away, this may be a read error. The V gene is TRBV6-1, the J gene TRBJ2-1; 8 bases line up with TRBD1. The CDR3 runs to 13 residues. Germline V gene data show CDR1 as MNHNS and CDR2 as SASEGT. The CDR3 region has the DNA TGTGCCAGCTCGGGACAGGCCTACAATGAGCATTTCTTC. It translates to CASSGQAYNEHFF.

About this clonotype itself: Sequence at one end of the junction differs from germline and may be a read error. J is TRBJ2-3 and V is TRBV28, with TRBD1 as a possible D gene (6 bases). The CDR3 runs to 16 residues. CDR1 MDHEN and CDR2 SYDVKM come from the germline V gene. The CDR3 reads CASKKHVGTNTDTQYF. The CDR3 DNA reads as TGTGCCAGCAAAAAACACGTAGGGACAAACACAGATACACAGTATTTT.

There are many counts of this clonotype. CDR3 coding DNA: TGTGCCAGCAGCGCCGGACAGGGGGCCTCGGTGAACACTGAAGCTTTCTTT. It is translated as CASSAGQGASVNTEAFF. V gene TRBV9 combines with J gene TRBJ1-1; 11 bases line up with TRBD1. The CDR3 runs 17 residues. Germline V lookup: CDR1 SGDLS, CDR2 YYNGEE. Germline trimming cut 3 bases from V and 0 bases from J; bases unmatched to any gene: 7. Combining the CDR3 with reference TRBV9 and TRBJ1-1 gives the whole variable domain DSGVTQTPKHLITATGQRVTLRCSPRSGDLSVYWYQQSLDQGLQFLIQYYNGEERAKGNILERFSAQQFPDLHSELNLSSLELGDSALYFCASSAGQGASVNTEAFFGQGTRLTVV.

In its sample, this clonotype is medium-sized. The V gene is TRBV4-2, the J gene TRBJ2-1; no clear D gene. The CDR3 consists of 17 residues. Germline-derived CDR1 and CDR2 are LGHNA and YNFKEQ. V lost 0 bases and J 8 bases, leaving 20 bases between the germline ends. For the CDR3, the DNA is TGTGCCAGCAGCCAAGAGTCTAGTCAGCTCGCATACGATGAGCAGTTCTTC. It specifies CASSQESSQLAYDEQFF.

By share, this clonotype counts as medium-sized. This chain links TRBV11-2 with TRBJ2-1; 11 bases align to TRBD2. J gave up 7 bases and V 2 bases, and 1 base lay outside the gene matches. CDR3 size: 14 residues. Per germline, CDR1 SGHAT and CDR2 FQNNGV. The CDR3 loop is CASSLPSGRNEQFF. The DNA for the CDR3 is TGTGCCAGCAGCTTACCTAGCGGGAGGAATGAGCAGTTCTTC. The whole variable domain, remainder taken from reference TRBV11-2 and TRBJ2-1, is EAGVAQSPRYKIIEKRQSVAFWCNPISGHATLYWYQQILGQGPKLLIQFQNNGVVDDSQLPKDRFSAERLKGVDSTLKIQPAKLEDSAVYLCASSLPSGRNEQFFGPGTRLTVL.